Listed below are T cell receptor beta chains from one sample, sequenced in a study of blood T cell repertoires in COVID-19. Profiled with immunoSEQ multiplex PCR; TCRdb holds only in-frame clones, not every one. The data show roughly 120,000 clones, nearly 90% seen once. The sample consisted of peripheral blood. Receptors were obtained from a human donor in a cohort sampled during active COVID-19. The CDR3 runs from the conserved cysteine through the conserved F or W. The D gene is left open where the match is weak. Part of the rows lack a size; the others show once, few, many or a class for expanded clones.

.	TRBD2	TRBJ2-7	TRBV7-9	CASSSSGRVSDEQYF	TGTGCCAGCAGCTCAAGCGGGAGAGTTAGCGACGAGCAGTACTTC
once	.	TRBJ2-5	TRBV24-1	CATSDPRHPGEETQYF	TGTGCCACCAGTGATCCCCGACACCCTGGGGAGGAGACCCAGTACTTC
.	TRBD2	TRBJ2-7	TRBV5-1	CASSLSGSLNEQYF	TGCGCCAGCAGCTTGAGCGGGAGCCTAAACGAGCAGTACTTC
.	.	TRBJ1-2	TRBV5-5	CASSFQGPGYTF	TGTGCCAGCAGCTTTCAGGGGCCGGGCTACACCTTC
.	.	TRBJ1-6	TRBV20-1	CSASGSPLHF	TGCAGTGCTAGCGGGTCACCCCTCCACTTT
.	.	TRBJ1-1	TRBV6-5	CASSSAGGEGEAFF	TGTGCCAGCAGTTCTGCGGGGGGCGAGGGTGAAGCTTTCTTT
.	.	TRBJ1-5	TRBV7-8	CASSLGGGRNQPQHF	TGTGCCAGCAGCTTAGGAGGGGGTCGGAATCAGCCCCAGCATTTT
.	.	TRBJ2-5	TRBV5-1	CASSPGPREETQYF	TGCGCCAGCAGCCCCGGGCCGAGGGAGGAGACCCAGTACTTC
.	.	TRBJ2-5	TRBV6-5	CATTPGLERTQYF	TGTGCCACCACCCCGGGACTGGAGAGAACCCAGTACTTC
.	.	TRBJ2-1	TRBV7-2	CASSWAGANGQFF	TGTGCCAGCAGCTGGGCGGGGGCGAACGGGCAGTTCTTC
.	.	TRBJ2-7	TRBV3-1/TRBV3-2	CASMGDSRRDQYF	TGTGCCAGCATGGGGGACTCCCGACGGGACCAGTACTTC
.	TRBD1	TRBJ2-7	TRBV6-6	CASSYDGTVNEQYF	TGTGCCAGCAGTTACGATGGGACAGTAAACGAGCAGTACTTC
.	TRBD1	TRBJ2-7	TRBV5-1	CASSFGTGPYEQYF	TGCGCCAGCAGCTTCGGGACAGGGCCCTACGAGCAGTACTTC
.	TRBD1	TRBJ1-2	TRBV29-1	CSAGQGGDYGYTF	TGCAGCGCTGGACAGGGAGGAGACTATGGCTACACCTTC
.	.	TRBJ2-3	TRBV27	CASRLSKTDTQYF	TGTGCCAGCAGACTATCGAAAACAGATACGCAGTATTTT
few	TRBD1	TRBJ2-7	TRBV6-5	CASRTGAGSSYEQYF	TGTGCCAGCAGGACAGGGGCGGGGAGCTCCTACGAGCAGTACTTC
once	.	TRBJ1-1	TRBV5-1	CASSSLGTGTEAFF	TGCGCCAGCAGCTCACTCGGTACAGGGACTGAAGCTTTCTTT
.	.	TRBJ1-5	TRBV3-1/TRBV3-2	CASSQGQGNQPQHF	TGTGCCAGCAGCCAAGGCCAGGGAAATCAGCCCCAGCATTTT
.	.	TRBJ2-7	TRBV11-1	CASSLGGYPYEQYF	TGTGCCAGCAGCTTAGGAGGGTATCCCTACGAGCAGTACTTC
.	.	TRBJ2-2	TRBV9	CASSVASRAENTGELFF	TGTGCCAGCAGCGTAGCATCGAGGGCAGAGAACACCGGGGAGCTGTTTTTT
.	TRBD1	TRBJ2-2	TRBV7-3	CASSLTLQGAQTGELFF	TGTGCCAGCAGCTTAACGTTGCAGGGGGCTCAAACCGGGGAGCTGTTTTTT
once	TRBD1	TRBJ2-7	TRBV6-5	CASSYGRTGLYEQYF	TGTGCCAGCAGTTACGGTCGGACAGGCCTCTACGAGCAGTACTTC
.	.	TRBJ2-6	TRBV2	CAREGGSGANVLTF	TGTGCCAGAGAAGGGGGCTCTGGGGCCAACGTCCTGACTTTC
.	.	TRBJ2-6	TRBV6-1	CASSEALNSRSGANVLTF	TGTGCCAGCAGTGAAGCGCTTAACAGCCGCTCTGGGGCCAACGTCCTGACTTTC
.	.	TRBJ1-5	TRBV27	CASSLGGSVQPQHF	TGTGCCAGCAGTTTGGGGGGTTCGGTTCAGCCCCAGCATTTT